This record looks at one T cell receptor beta chain sequence and its context. Its antigen is currently unknown. J gave up 7 bases and V 4 bases, and 9 bases lay outside the gene matches. CDR3 length: 16 amino acids. Germline CDR1 and CDR2: LGHDT and YNNKEL (reference sequence). Generated by immunoSEQ multiplex PCR, the TCRdb table keeps only in-frame clones and is missing some. The data contain roughly 150,000 clones, 90% to 95% of them singletons. This record comes from a study of T cell responses to AZD1222 COVID-19 vaccine. Study results and caveats: Baseline testing showed seropositivity in only six AZD1222 recipients. Spike-specific TCR breadth and depth both grew after two AZD1222 doses. Repertoire sampling occurred only after the peak T cell response. Unmutated variant regions reportedly attract nearly half of all spike-specific TCRs.

This TCR came from an adult who received the AZD1222 COVID-19 vaccine. The V gene is TRBV3-1 (or the pseudogene TRBV3-2), the J gene TRBJ2-1; 11 bases match TRBD2. Here the sequenced sample was peripheral blood, taken 28 days after the second AZD1222 dose. In DNA form, the CDR3 reads TGTGCCAGCAGCCGCCTAACTAGCGGGGGCGGGAATGAGCAGTTCTTC. Its translation is CASSRLTSGGGNEQFF.